This entry describes one TCR beta chain. Autoimmune disease history or systemic immunosuppression excluded patients. Clones were sequenced by immunoSEQ multiplex PCR, and TCRdb holds only the in-frame ones, with some missing. The sample lists 25,000 to 40,000 clones; 82% were seen once. The CDR3 runs to 13 residues. Germline CDR1 reads MDHEN; CDR2 reads SYDVKM. Unmatched junction bases numbered 6, after V lost 8 bases and J lost 5 bases. The source of the sample is a study of OX40 agonist ivuxolimab in advanced cancers. The sequence derives from an adult with an advanced solid tumor such as melanoma, head and neck, liver or kidney cancer. The specimen was CD4+ or CD8+ T cells sorted from blood, collected in a trial of the OX40 agonist ivuxolimab. The V gene is TRBV28, the J gene TRBJ2-1; 7 bases agree with TRBD2. The CDR3 bases are TGTGCCAGCTGGGGACTACCAGACAATGAGCAGTTCTTC. Protein sequence: CASWGLPDNEQFF.